The TCR beta chain under discussion was sequenced for a study of shared clonotypes between healthy human individuals. Of note for this clone: The antigen remains undetermined.

This CDR3 spans 15 amino acids. CDR1 is LNHDA, CDR2 SQIVND, per germline (reference sequence). V trimming: 6 bases; J trimming: 1 base; junction bases outside the gene matches: 4. Method: immunoSEQ multiplex PCR; TCRdb's copy keeps in-frame clones and lacks some. This table holds just over 2,000,000 clones, 95% found once. Study observations and caveats: Relative to clonotypes present in all four donors, those not shared had lower generation probabilities. A small donor pool kept down the genetic and exposure-history diversity that was represented.

V gene TRBV19 combines with J gene TRBJ2-5; 11 nucleotides match TRBD2. The clonotype comes from a man between 18 and 29 years old in good health. The specimen was naive CD4+ T cells sorted from blood. The subset here: CD45RA+ positively selected. CDR3 loop: CASRDSGGAQETQYF. In nucleotides, the CDR3 is TGTGCCAGTAGGGATAGCGGGGGGGCCCAAGAGACCCAGTACTTC. The full variable domain, with the rest looked up from reference TRBV19 and TRBJ2-5, is DGGITQSPKYLFRKEGQNVTLSCEQNLNHDAMYWYRQDPGQGLRLIYYSQIVNDFQKGDIAEGYSVSREKKESFPLTVTSAQKNPTAFYLCASRDSGGAQETQYFGPGTRLLVL.